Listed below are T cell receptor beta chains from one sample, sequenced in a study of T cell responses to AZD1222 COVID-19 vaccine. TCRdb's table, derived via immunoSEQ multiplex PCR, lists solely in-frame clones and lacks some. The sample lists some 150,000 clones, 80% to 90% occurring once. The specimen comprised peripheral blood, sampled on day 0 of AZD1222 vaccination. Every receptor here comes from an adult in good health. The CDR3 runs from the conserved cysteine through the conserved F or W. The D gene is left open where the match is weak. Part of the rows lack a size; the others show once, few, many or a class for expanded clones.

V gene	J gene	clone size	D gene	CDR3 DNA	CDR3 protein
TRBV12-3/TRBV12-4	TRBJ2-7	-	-	TGTGCCAGCACCACGGCTCCCTACGAGCAGTACTTC	CASTTAPYEQYF
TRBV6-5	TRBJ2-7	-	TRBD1	TGTGCCAGCAGTCTCGACAGGGGGCGCCTCGAGCAGTACTTC	CASSLDRGRLEQYF
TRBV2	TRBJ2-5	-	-	TGTGCCAGCGGAAGGACAGTACAAGAGACCCAGTACTTC	CASGRTVQETQYF
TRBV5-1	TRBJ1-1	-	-	TGCGCCAGCAGCCAGACCGGCCAGATGAACACTGAAGCTTTCTTT	CASSQTGQMNTEAFF
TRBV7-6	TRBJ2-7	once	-	TGTGCCAGCAGCTTAGGGGCACGGGGTTCACGAGAGCAGTACTTC	CASSLGARGSREQYF
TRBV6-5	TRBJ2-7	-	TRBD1	TGTGCCAGCAGTCCCCGGGACAGGGGCTACGAGCAGTACTTC	CASSPRDRGYEQYF
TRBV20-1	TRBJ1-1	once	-	TGCAGTCACCTGGTAGTTAATGAAGCTTTCTTT	CSHLVVNEAFF
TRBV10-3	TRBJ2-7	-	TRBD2	TGTGCCATCAGACTAGCGGGAGGGTACGAGCAGTACTTC	CAIRLAGGYEQYF
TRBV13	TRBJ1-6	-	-	TGTGCCAGCAGCCCCCGCGGGGGATACTATAATTCACCCCTCCACTTT	CASSPRGGYYNSPLHF
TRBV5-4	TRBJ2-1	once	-	TGTGCCAGCAGCTTGGGGCAGGAGCAGTTCTTC	CASSLGQEQFF
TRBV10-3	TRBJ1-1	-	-	TGTGCCATCAGTGAGTTGGTTTCGGAGGGGAACACTGAAGCTTTCTTT	CAISELVSEGNTEAFF
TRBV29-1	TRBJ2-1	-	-	TGCAGCGTTGAAGATTCCCCTCAGAATGAGCAGTTCTTC	CSVEDSPQNEQFF
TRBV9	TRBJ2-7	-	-	TGTGCCAGCAGCGTGGTTCCTTACTACGAGCAGTACTTC	CASSVVPYYEQYF
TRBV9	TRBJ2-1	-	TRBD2	TGTGCCAGCAGCGACATTATAAGCGGGACCAACAATGAGCAGTTCTTC	CASSDIISGTNNEQFF
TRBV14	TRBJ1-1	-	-	TGTGCCAGCAGCCAAGTTCCTATAGGGGCGCAGGGCACTGAAGCTTTCTTT	CASSQVPIGAQGTEAFF
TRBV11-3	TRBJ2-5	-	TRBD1	TGTGCCAGCAGCTTGGGCCCAGGGGGCCCGGAGACCCAGTACTTC	CASSLGPGGPETQYF
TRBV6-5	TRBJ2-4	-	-	TGTGCCAGCAGCCAGGGTGGCATTCAGTACTTC	CASSQGGIQYF
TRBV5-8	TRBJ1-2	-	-	TGTGCCAGCAGCTTATTTGGGGGTTCCTACACCTTC	CASSLFGGSYTF
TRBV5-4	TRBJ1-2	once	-	TGTGCCAGCAAATACGTTGGCCGTCATACTAGCTACACCTTC	CASKYVGRHTSYTF
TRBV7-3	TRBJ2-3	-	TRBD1	TGTGCCAGCAGCTTCGGGACAGGGGTGCGCACAGATACGCAGTATTTT	CASSFGTGVRTDTQYF
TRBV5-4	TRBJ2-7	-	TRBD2	TGTGCCAGCAGCTTGGGCGGGAGAGTCTCCTACGAGCAGTACTTC	CASSLGGRVSYEQYF
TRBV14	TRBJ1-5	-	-	TGTGCCAGCAGCCAATCGACTGGGCAGCCCCAGCATTTT	CASSQSTGQPQHF
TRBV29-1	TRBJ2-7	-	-	TGCAGCGGGGGACCGGGGGTTTACGAGCAGTACTTC	CSGGPGVYEQYF
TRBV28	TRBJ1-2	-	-	TGTGCCAGCAGTTTAGGGGAGGGCTATGGCTACACCTTC	CASSLGEGYGYTF
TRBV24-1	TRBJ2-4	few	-	TGTGCCACCAGTGCAGGGGCCAAAAACATTCAGTACTTC	CATSAGAKNIQYF
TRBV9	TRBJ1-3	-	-	TGTGCCAGCAGCAACGGGGGGGACGGAAACACCATATATTTT	CASSNGGDGNTIYF
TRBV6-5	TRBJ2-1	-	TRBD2	TGTGCCAGCAGTTACAGTCTAGCGGGAGTCGTTGAGCAGTTCTTC	CASSYSLAGVVEQFF